Given below is one TCR beta chain in context. Antigen specificity is unknown. The CDR3 runs 15 residues. Germline V gene lookup returns CDR1 SGHNT and CDR2 YYREEE (reference sequence). V lost 0 bases and J 1 base, leaving 10 bases between the germline ends. These data belong to a study of cytomegalovirus exposure and HLA in healthy donors. Whole-study findings and limits: Later analysis associated a missense DCLRE1C variant with TCR beta V- and J-gene trimming.

Primers for the PCR totalled 60 Vbeta and 13 Jbeta. Sequencing was performed with immunoSEQ multiplex PCR; in TCRdb, only in-frame clones are kept and a portion is missing. The repertoire shows about 67,000 clones; the top ten hold roughly 1.7%. Specimen: PBMCs. The chain carries TRBV5-4 and TRBJ1-1; D is possibly TRBD1 (5 bases). The TCR comes from a woman aged 25 to 39 in good health and CMV-seronegative. The CDR3 loop is CASSLERGRNTEAFF. DNA for the CDR3: TGTGCCAGCAGCTTGGAACGGGGGAGGAACACTGAAGCTTTCTTT.